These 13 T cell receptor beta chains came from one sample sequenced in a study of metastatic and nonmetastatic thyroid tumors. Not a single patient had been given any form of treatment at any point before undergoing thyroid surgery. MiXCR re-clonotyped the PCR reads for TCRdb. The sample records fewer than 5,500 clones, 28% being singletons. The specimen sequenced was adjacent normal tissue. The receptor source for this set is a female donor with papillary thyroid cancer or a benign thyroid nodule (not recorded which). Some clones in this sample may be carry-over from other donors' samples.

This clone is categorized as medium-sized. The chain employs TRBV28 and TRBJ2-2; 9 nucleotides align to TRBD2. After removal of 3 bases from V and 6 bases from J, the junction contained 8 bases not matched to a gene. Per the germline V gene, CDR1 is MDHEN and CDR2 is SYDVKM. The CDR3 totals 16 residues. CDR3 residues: CASSFTGGRGAGELFF. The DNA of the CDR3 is TGTGCCAGCAGTTTTACAGGCGGGAGGGGGGCCGGGGAGCTGTTTTTT.

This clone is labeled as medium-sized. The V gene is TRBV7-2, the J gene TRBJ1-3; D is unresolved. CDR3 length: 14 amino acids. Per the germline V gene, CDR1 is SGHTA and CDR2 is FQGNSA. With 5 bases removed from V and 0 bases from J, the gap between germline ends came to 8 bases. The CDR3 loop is CASSPSSSGNTIYF. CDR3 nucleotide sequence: TGTGCCAGCAGCCCCTCGTCCTCTGGAAACACCATATATTTT.

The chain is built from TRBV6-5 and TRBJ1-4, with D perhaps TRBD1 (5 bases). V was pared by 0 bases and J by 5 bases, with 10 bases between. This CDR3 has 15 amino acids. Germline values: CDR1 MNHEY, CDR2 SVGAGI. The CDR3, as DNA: TGTGCCAGCAGTTACTCCGGGGGAATAAATGAAAAACTGTTTTTT. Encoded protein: CASSYSGGINEKLFF.

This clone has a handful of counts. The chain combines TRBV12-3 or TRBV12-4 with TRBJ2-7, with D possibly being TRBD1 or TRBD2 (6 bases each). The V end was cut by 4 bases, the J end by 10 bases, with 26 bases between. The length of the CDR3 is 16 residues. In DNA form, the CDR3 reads TGTGCCAGCAGTTCCCCGCGTGACGGGGGACAATCCGATCAGTACTTC. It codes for CASSSPRDGGQSDQYF.

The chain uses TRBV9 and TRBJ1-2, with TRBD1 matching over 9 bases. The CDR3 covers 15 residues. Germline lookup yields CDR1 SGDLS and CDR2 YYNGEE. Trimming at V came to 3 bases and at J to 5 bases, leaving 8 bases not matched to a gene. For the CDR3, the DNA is TGTGCCAGCAGCGCCCAGCGACAGGGGGGATATGGCTACACCTTC. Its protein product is CASSAQRQGGYGYTF.

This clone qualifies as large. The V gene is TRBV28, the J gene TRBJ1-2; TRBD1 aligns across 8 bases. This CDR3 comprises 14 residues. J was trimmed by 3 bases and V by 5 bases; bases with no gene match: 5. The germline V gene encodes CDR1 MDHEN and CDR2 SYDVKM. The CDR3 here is CASSKRTGHYGYTF. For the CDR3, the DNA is TGTGCCAGCAGTAAACGGACAGGGCACTATGGCTACACCTTC.

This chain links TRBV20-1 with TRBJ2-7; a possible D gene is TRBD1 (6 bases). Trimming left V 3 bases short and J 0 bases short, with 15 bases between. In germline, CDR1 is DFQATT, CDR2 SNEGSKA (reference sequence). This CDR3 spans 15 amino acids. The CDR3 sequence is CSARDDRPGSYEQYF. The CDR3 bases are TGCAGTGCTAGGGACGACAGGCCCGGCTCCTACGAGCAGTACTTC.

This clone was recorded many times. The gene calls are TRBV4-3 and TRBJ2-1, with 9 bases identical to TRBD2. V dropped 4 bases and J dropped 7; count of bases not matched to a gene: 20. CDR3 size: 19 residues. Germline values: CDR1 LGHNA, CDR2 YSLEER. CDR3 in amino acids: CASSPGVVAGDLFDNEQFF. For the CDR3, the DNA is TGCGCCAGCAGCCCGGGGGTGGTAGCGGGAGACCTTTTTGATAATGAGCAGTTCTTC.

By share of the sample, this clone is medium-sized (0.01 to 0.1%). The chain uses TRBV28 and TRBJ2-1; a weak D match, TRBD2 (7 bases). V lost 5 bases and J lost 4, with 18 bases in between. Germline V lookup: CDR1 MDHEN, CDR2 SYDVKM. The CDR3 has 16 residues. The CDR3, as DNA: TGTGCCAGCAGTGAGGGGGAGCCGGGACTATACAATGAGCAGTTCTTC. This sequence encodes CASSEGEPGLYNEQFF.

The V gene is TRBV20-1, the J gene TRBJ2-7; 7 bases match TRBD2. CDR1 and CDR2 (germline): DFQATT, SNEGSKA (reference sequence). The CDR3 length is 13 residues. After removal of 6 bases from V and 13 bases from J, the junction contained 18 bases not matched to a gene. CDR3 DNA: TGCAGTGCCCCCCTAGCGGCTTCCTACGATTACTACTTC. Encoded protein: CSAPLAASYDYYF.

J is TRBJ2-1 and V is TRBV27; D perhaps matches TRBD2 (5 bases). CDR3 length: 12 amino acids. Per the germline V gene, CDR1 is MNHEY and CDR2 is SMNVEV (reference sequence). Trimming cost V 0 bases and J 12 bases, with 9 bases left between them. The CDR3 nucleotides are TGTGCCAGCAGTTTATCGAGGGTTGTGCAGTTCTTC. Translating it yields CASSLSRVVQFF.

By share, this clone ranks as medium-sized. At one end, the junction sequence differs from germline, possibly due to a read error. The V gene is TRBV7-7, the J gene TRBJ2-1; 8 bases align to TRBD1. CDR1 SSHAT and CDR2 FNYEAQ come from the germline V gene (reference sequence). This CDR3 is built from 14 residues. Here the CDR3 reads CASSTGTGGNEQFF. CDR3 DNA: TGTGCTAGCAGTACCGGGACAGGCGGTAATGAGCAGTTCTTC.

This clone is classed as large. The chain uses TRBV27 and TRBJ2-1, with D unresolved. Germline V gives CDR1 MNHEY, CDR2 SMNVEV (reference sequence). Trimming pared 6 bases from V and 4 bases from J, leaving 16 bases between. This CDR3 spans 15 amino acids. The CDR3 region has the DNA TGTGCCAGCAGCCTTTTTATAGGGTGGTACAATGAGCAGTTCTTC. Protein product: CASSLFIGWYNEQFF.